This T cell receptor (beta chain) stems from a study of cytomegalovirus exposure and HLA in healthy donors. Study outcomes and limitations: Differences between HLA loci emerged in a later analysis of TCR association rates, with DRB1 most and HLA-C fewest. HLA-A and HLA-B allele assignments for most subjects were reportedly predicted accurately using TCR beta sequences. Among the CMV-associated chains, three were confirmed in vitro as specific for CMV antigens. The study listed approximately 160 cytomegalovirus-associated TCR beta chains.

With regard to this clone: Its antigen is currently unknown.

PCR employed 60 Vbeta and 13 Jbeta primers. Data came from immunoSEQ multiplex PCR; TCRdb stores just in-frame clones and leaves some out. The table includes under 150,000 clones, less than 80% detected once. Germline V gene data show CDR1 as GTSNPN and CDR2 as SVGIG (reference sequence). This CDR3 has 16 residues. The germline V and J ends were trimmed by 2 bases and 4 bases, with 18 bases remaining between them. This TCR was recovered from a woman in her thirties or forties in good health and CMV-seropositive. V and J are TRBV30 and TRBJ2-1; D may be TRBD2 (6 bases). Sequencing was carried out using PBMCs. The CDR3 coding sequence is TGTGCCTGGAGTCAGGGACTCCGAGAAATATACAATGAGCAGTTCTTC. Protein sequence: CAWSQGLREIYNEQFF. Full variable domain (outside the CDR3, taken from reference TRBV30 and TRBJ2-1): SQTIHQWPATLVQPVGSPLSLECTVEGTSNPNLYWYRQAAGRGLQLLFYSVGIGQISSEVPQNLSASRPQDRQFILSSKKLLLSDSGFYLCAWSQGLREIYNEQFFGPGTRLTVL.